A single sample is the source of the 26 T cell receptor beta chains below, sequenced in a study of T cell clonality in common variable immunodeficiency (dated by TCRdb to about 2015). To prepare the library, the immunoSEQ multiplex PCR assay was applied. The source is immuneACCESS, and TCRdb retained only in-frame sequences with V and J called. Part of the clones is not carried over; for the studies checked, unresolved V genes explain less than half of this, and the remainder is unexplained. This sample shows around 57,000 clones, and none of them turns up only once. The ten largest account for about 5.5% of the sample. The source material was peripheral blood mononuclear cells. Receptor source: a person between 18 and 75 years old in good health.

This clone was counted a few times. The CDR3 end lies 3 residues beyond the end of the read and is filled in from the germline J gene. J is TRBJ2-7 and V is TRBV10-3; 13 bases map to TRBD2. The CDR3 has 18 amino acids. V shed 3 bases, J shed 3 bases, and the junction held 11 bases outside the gene matches. The germline V gene encodes CDR1 ENHRY and CDR2 SYGVKD. The DNA read from the CDR3 is TGTGCCATCAGTGATGGTTCCACCGGGACTAGCGGGATCTACGAG. This sequence encodes CAISDGSTGTSGIYE. The entire CDR3 protein reads CAISDGSTGTSGIYEQYF.

This clone was recorded many times. The CDR3 DNA, read in part, is TGTGCCAGCTCACCACCGGGGGGGGTGAGCGGCGACACTGAA. This sequence encodes CASSPPGGVSGDTE. The full CDR3 protein is CASSPPGGVSGDTEAFF. This chain connects TRBV18 to TRBJ1-1; weak D call: TRBD1 (5 bases). The read falls 3 residues short of the CDR3 end, and the missing part is taken from the germline J gene. The CDR3 runs to 17 residues. V lost 0 bases and J 3 bases, leaving 17 bases between the germline ends. Per the germline V gene, CDR1 is KGHSH and CDR2 is LQKENI.

This clone was counted at least ten times. The CDR3 is cut off 3 residues early in the read; its end comes from the germline J gene. The chain carries TRBV20-1 and TRBJ1-6; tentatively, D is TRBD1 (6 bases). Germline CDR1 and CDR2: DFQATT and SNEGSKA (reference sequence). This CDR3 has 15 residues. Trimming removed 6 bases from V and 5 bases from J, with 17 bases in between. The CDR3 region is CSAPVGARNNSPLHF. CDR3 bases read: TGCAGTGCCCCAGTGGGGGCAAGGAATAATTCACCC.

Ten or more counts support this clone. The read is 3 residues too short to cover the CDR3 end, so that end is filled in from the germline J gene. The chain has TRBV19 and TRBJ2-5, with D possibly matching TRBD1 (7 bases). The CDR3 spans 17 residues. Germline values: CDR1 LNHDA, CDR2 SQIVND (reference sequence). Trimming cost V 5 bases and J 7 bases, with 26 bases left between them. The covered CDR3 bases are TGTGCCAGTAGTGGCCAAACGGGACAGCCCCAGGAGGGGACC. Its protein product is CASSGQTGQPQEGT. The CDR3 as a whole reads CASSGQTGQPQEGTQYF.

The sample holds many counts of this clone. The CDR3 goes on 3 residues after the read ends, and that part is filled in from the germline J gene. The genes are TRBV6-1 and TRBJ2-1; 8 bases are shared with TRBD2. Germline V CDR1 and CDR2: MNHNS, SASEGT. The V gene end was trimmed by 4 bases and the J gene end by 4 bases; junction bases not matched to a gene: 9. The CDR3 sequence is 16 residues long. The part of the CDR3 DNA that was read is TGTGCCAGCAGTGGGGGTGAGCGGGAGTTTTACAATGAG. Amino acid sequence: CASSGGEREFYNE. The CDR3 as a whole reads CASSGGEREFYNEQFF.

This clone was seen repeatedly, ten times or more. The read ends 3 residues before the CDR3 terminus; that terminus is restored from the germline J gene. The V and J genes are TRBV2 and TRBJ2-3, with 7 bases that match TRBD2. The CDR3 is made up of 14 amino acids. Germline values: CDR1 SNHLY, CDR2 FYNNEI. V shed 5 bases, J shed 2 bases, and the junction held 4 bases outside the gene matches. Incomplete CDR3 DNA: TGTGCCAGCAGTCGGGACTACTACACAGATACG. Protein sequence: CASSRDYYTDT. In full, the CDR3 is CASSRDYYTDTQYF.

This clone has a count of ten or more. The CDR3 end lies 3 residues beyond the end of the read and is filled in from the germline J gene. The rearrangement uses TRBV19 and TRBJ1-4; possibly TRBD1 for D (5 bases). Germline V gene data show CDR1 as LNHDA and CDR2 as SQIVND (reference sequence). V gave up 7 bases and J gave up 6 bases, with 15 bases separating them. The CDR3 covers 14 residues. The sequenced part of the CDR3 DNA is TGTGCCAGTAATGAACGGACACGTGATGAAAAA. Translated: CASNERTRDEK. The full CDR3 reads CASNERTRDEKLFF. The whole variable domain, remainder taken from reference TRBV19 and TRBJ1-4, is DGGITQSPKYLFRKEGQNVTLSCEQNLNHDAMYWYRQDPGQGLRLIYYSQIVNDFQKGDIAEGYSVSREKKESFPLTVTSAQKNPTAFYLCASNERTRDEKLFFGSGTQLSVL.

Turning to this clone: The CDR3 extends 3 residues past the end of the read, so its final part is completed from the germline J gene. Other DNA sequences within the sample encode an identical CDR3. The rearrangement uses TRBV7-9 and TRBJ1-1; D unclear. Germline V lookup: CDR1 SEHNR, CDR2 FQNEAQ (reference sequence). The CDR3 contains 15 residues. The CDR3 DNA, read in part, is TGTGCCAGCAGCTCCTCGACTAGCGGGAGTGAGACA. Translated: CASSSSTSGSET. The CDR3 in full is CASSSSTSGSETAFF.

This clone has only a few counts. The sequence runs out 3 residues before the end of the CDR3; the remainder is reconstructed from the germline J gene. This chain connects TRBV5-1 to TRBJ2-7; 10 nucleotides agree with TRBD2. Unmatched junction bases numbered 2, after V lost 0 bases and J lost 5 bases. Germline assignment: CDR1 SGHRS and CDR2 YFSETQ. The CDR3 extends over 14 amino acids. The CDR3 spells CASSLVGLANEQYF. CDR3 DNA, as far as it was read: TGCGCCAGCAGCTTGGTGGGACTAGCGAACGAG. Based on the CDR3 plus reference TRBV5-1 and TRBJ2-7, the full variable domain is KAGVTQTPRYLIKTRGQQVTLSCSPISGHRSVSWYQQTPGQGLQFLFEYFSETQRNKGNFPGRFSGRQFSNSRSEMNVSTLELGDSALYLCASSLVGLANEQYFGPGTRLTVT.

This clone occurred many times. The read gets to within 3 residues of the CDR3 end, and the germline J gene fills in the rest. The gene calls are TRBV14 and TRBJ1-6; unclear D gene. CDR1 is SGHDN, CDR2 FVKESK, per germline. Trimming took off 1 base at V and 8 bases at J, with 6 bases between the two ends. CDR3 size: 13 residues. The sequenced CDR3 bases are TGTGCCAGCAGCCAAGTGGCACATTCACCC. Protein: CASSQVAHSP. The entire CDR3 protein is CASSQVAHSPLHF.

This clone was counted many times. The sequenced CDR3 bases are TGTGCCAGTACCAATTTTCGACAGGGCGGCGGCTATGGC. Its translation: CASTNFRQGGGYG. From start to end, the CDR3 is CASTNFRQGGGYGYTF. The V call is TRBV19, the J call TRBJ1-2, with 7 bases lining up with TRBD1. The DNA ends 3 residues before the CDR3 does, and the rest of the CDR3 is filled in from the germline J gene. With 7 bases clipped from V and 4 bases from J, the junction kept 15 bases outside the gene matches. There are 16 residues in the CDR3. Germline V gene sequence: CDR1 LNHDA, CDR2 SQIVND (reference sequence).

This clone was seen at least ten times. Read coverage stops 3 residues before the CDR3 terminus; the germline J gene supplies the remainder. V gene TRBV11-2 combines with J gene TRBJ2-3; no clear D. Trimming took 5 bases from V and 4 from J, leaving 16 bases between them. The CDR3 extends over 15 amino acids. The germline gives CDR1 SGHAT, CDR2 FQNNGV. Partial CDR3 DNA: TGTGCCAGCAGCGAATCACCAAAAAGCCCAGATACG. This gives the protein CASSESPKSPDT. The whole CDR3 protein is CASSESPKSPDTQYF.

This clone was recorded many times. Read data end 3 residues before the CDR3 end; the end is taken from the germline J gene. The chain has TRBV2 and TRBJ2-1, with 7 nucleotides matching TRBD2. This CDR3 is 18 amino acids long. After removal of 9 bases from V and 3 bases from J, the junction contained 20 bases not matched to a gene. The germline V gene encodes CDR1 SNHLY and CDR2 FYNNEI. CDR3 DNA, as far as it was read: TGTGCCAGACAAAAGGTGGACCGGCTAGCGGCACTCTACAATGAG. It is translated as CARQKVDRLAALYNE. Given in full, the CDR3 is CARQKVDRLAALYNEQFF. Full variable domain (rest looked up from reference TRBV2 and TRBJ2-1): EPEVTQTPSHQVTQMGQEVILRCVPISNHLYFYWYRQILGQKVEFLVSFYNNEISEKSEIFDDQFSVERPDGSNFTLKIRSTKLEDSAMYFCARQKVDRLAALYNEQFFGPGTRLTVL.

This clone showed up just a few times. The read finishes 3 residues shy of the CDR3 end, and the germline J gene is used to complete it. The genes are TRBV11-2 and TRBJ2-7; maybe TRBD2 (5 bases). Germline values: CDR1 SGHAT, CDR2 FQNNGV. CDR3 size: 14 residues. Trimming pared 2 bases from V and 4 bases from J, leaving 12 bases between. The CDR3 loop reads CASSLFLASYEQYF. The sequenced CDR3 bases are TGTGCCAGCAGCTTATTCTTAGCGTCATACGAG. Filled out from reference TRBV11-2 and TRBJ2-7, the complete variable domain reads EAGVAQSPRYKIIEKRQSVAFWCNPISGHATLYWYQQILGQGPKLLIQFQNNGVVDDSQLPKDRFSAERLKGVDSTLKIQPAKLEDSAVYLCASSLFLASYEQYFGPGTRLTVT.

In its sample, this clone was seen many times. The read ends 3 residues shy of where the CDR3 ends; the end is completed using the germline J gene. The chain recombines TRBV20-1 with TRBJ1-2; D may be TRBD1 (5 bases). Germline V gives CDR1 DFQATT, CDR2 SNEGSKA (reference sequence). The CDR3 extends over 13 amino acids. CDR3 DNA, as far as it was read: TGCAGTGCTAGAGATCTCGGCAGGGTAGGC. This codes for CSARDLGRVG. The entire CDR3 sequence reads CSARDLGRVGYTF.

This clone was detected ten times or more. The read is 3 residues too short to cover the CDR3 end, so that end is filled in from the germline J gene. The V and J genes are TRBV2 and TRBJ2-3, with D maybe TRBD1 (6 bases). V dropped 7 bases and J dropped 2 bases, with 19 bases sitting between them. CDR1 is SNHLY and CDR2 is FYNNEI in the germline V gene. The CDR3 sequence is 16 residues long. The CDR3 sequence: CASKGQLRIATDTQYF. The CDR3 bases that were read are TGTGCCAGCAAAGGACAGCTAAGGATAGCCACAGATACG. The complete variable domain, with remaining parts taken from reference TRBV2 and TRBJ2-3, reads EPEVTQTPSHQVTQMGQEVILRCVPISNHLYFYWYRQILGQKVEFLVSFYNNEISEKSEIFDDQFSVERPDGSNFTLKIRSTKLEDSAMYFCASKGQLRIATDTQYFGPGTRLTVL.

This clone was seen at least ten times. Sequencing ends 3 residues short of the CDR3 end; the germline J gene provides the rest. The chain carries TRBV19 and TRBJ1-2; TRBD1 might be the D (6 bases). The CDR3 totals 14 residues. V lost 6 bases and J 6 bases, leaving 17 bases between the germline ends. Germline V gene sequence: CDR1 LNHDA, CDR2 SQIVND (reference sequence). The CDR3: CASRQRTETNGYTF. The covered CDR3 bases are TGTGCCAGTAGACAACGGACAGAGACGAATGGC.

In this sample, this clone turned up many times. The missing CDR3 end, 3 residues past where the read stops, is filled in from the germline J gene. The chain links TRBV12-3 or TRBV12-4 to TRBJ2-4, with D possibly being TRBD1 (5 bases). This CDR3 has 11 residues. V gave up 5 bases and J gave up 9 bases, with 8 bases separating them. The CDR3 bases that were read are TGTGCCAGCAGTCAGGGCGGCATT. Residues: CASSQGGI. In full, the CDR3 reads CASSQGGIQYF.

This clone was recorded at least ten times. The read ends 3 residues shy of where the CDR3 ends; the end is completed using the germline J gene. The chain combines TRBV4-2 with TRBJ2-6, with 8 positions matching TRBD2. Per germline, CDR1 LGHNA and CDR2 YNFKEQ. J lost 2 bases, V lost 0 bases, and 9 bases had no gene match. CDR3 length: 19 residues. CDR3 in amino acids: CASSQENPRGLAGANVLTF. CDR3 DNA, as far as it was read: TGTGCCAGCAGCCAAGAAAACCCCCGGGGACTAGCTGGGGCCAACGTC.

A note on this clone: The read stops 3 residues short of the end of the CDR3; the missing end is completed from the germline J gene. The J gene is TRBJ1-2, the V gene TRBV7-2; 7 bases are shared with TRBD1. This CDR3 has 13 amino acids. Germline loops: CDR1 SGHTA, CDR2 FQGNSA. The sequenced part of the CDR3 DNA is TGTGCCAGCAGCAGGGGGGACAGATACGAC. It specifies CASSRGDRYD. The CDR3 in its entirety is CASSRGDRYDYTF.

This clone was picked up many times. The CDR3 end lies 3 residues beyond the end of the read and is filled in from the germline J gene. The V and J genes are TRBV7-2 and TRBJ2-7, with a weak D call TRBD1 (6 bases). The CDR3 is made up of 15 amino acids. The V gene lost 5 bases and the J gene lost 5 bases, with 19 bases spanning the gap. Germline lookup yields CDR1 SGHTA and CDR2 FQGNSA. CDR3: CASSTQGGTMNEQYF. The DNA read from the CDR3 is TGTGCCAGCAGCACCCAAGGGGGTACGATGAACGAG.

This clone was detected many times. Incomplete CDR3 DNA: TGTGCCAGCAGTGAAGCTCCAGGGAGCAATTCACCC. It codes for CASSEAPGSNSP. The full CDR3 protein reads CASSEAPGSNSPLHF. This sequence joins TRBV6-1 and TRBJ1-6; tentative D call: TRBD1 (5 bases). The CDR3 end falls 3 residues outside the read, so it is completed with the germline J gene. The germline V and J ends were trimmed by 0 bases and 7 bases, with 10 bases remaining between them. This CDR3 has 15 amino acids. Germline CDR1 is MNHNS and CDR2 is SASEGT.

This clone came up many times. Read coverage stops 3 residues before the CDR3 terminus; the germline J gene supplies the remainder. The gene calls are TRBV5-4 and TRBJ2-5; 8 positions agree with TRBD1. Looked up from germline, CDR1 is SGHNT and CDR2 is YYREEE (reference sequence). V shed 0 bases, J shed 6 bases, and the junction held 7 bases outside the gene matches. The CDR3 extends over 15 amino acids. CDR3 amino acids: CASSLDGQGGKTQYF. Incomplete CDR3 DNA: TGTGCCAGCAGCTTGGACGGACAGGGTGGGAAGACC.

This clone was detected ten times or more. The read comes to an end 3 residues before the CDR3 does, leaving the germline J gene to fill in the end. The V gene is TRBV29-1, the J gene TRBJ1-2; TRBD1 is a possible D gene (5 bases). The CDR3 is 12 residues long. Germline loops: CDR1 SQVTM, CDR2 ANQGSEA. Trimming shortened V by 7 bases and J by 6 bases, and 15 bases separated the two germline ends. The CDR3 protein is CSAARLGDGYTF. The covered CDR3 bases are TGCAGCGCAGCACGGTTAGGGGATGGC.

At least ten counts were recorded for this clone. Read sequence stops 3 residues before the CDR3 end, and the germline J gene provides the missing end. This chain connects TRBV28 to TRBJ2-7; 13 nucleotides line up with TRBD2. V gave up 7 bases and J gave up 3 bases; unmatched junction bases: 3. Germline lookup yields CDR1 MDHEN and CDR2 SYDVKM. This CDR3 contains 14 residues. The sequenced part of the CDR3 DNA is TGTGCCAGCAAGAGACTAGCGGGAGGCTACGAG. As protein: CASKRLAGGYE. The whole CDR3 region reads CASKRLAGGYEQYF. The full variable domain, rest sourced from reference TRBV28 and TRBJ2-7, is DVKVTQSSRYLVKRTGEKVFLECVQDMDHENMFWYRQDPGLGLRLIYFSYDVKMKEKGDIPEGYSVSREKKERFSLILESASTNQTSMYLCASKRLAGGYEQYFGPGTRLTVT.

This clone was counted ten times or more. The read comes to an end 3 residues before the CDR3 does, leaving the germline J gene to fill in the end. The chain recombines TRBV20-1 with TRBJ2-1; D perhaps matches TRBD1 (6 bases). Germline CDR1 reads DFQATT; CDR2 reads SNEGSKA (reference sequence). This CDR3 is 16 amino acids long. Deletions cut 3 bases from V and 4 bases from J, with 19 bases between. The CDR3 here is CSASAGVVRGYNEQFF. CDR3 DNA, as far as it was read: TGCAGTGCTAGTGCTGGGGTCGTTAGGGGGTACAATGAG.